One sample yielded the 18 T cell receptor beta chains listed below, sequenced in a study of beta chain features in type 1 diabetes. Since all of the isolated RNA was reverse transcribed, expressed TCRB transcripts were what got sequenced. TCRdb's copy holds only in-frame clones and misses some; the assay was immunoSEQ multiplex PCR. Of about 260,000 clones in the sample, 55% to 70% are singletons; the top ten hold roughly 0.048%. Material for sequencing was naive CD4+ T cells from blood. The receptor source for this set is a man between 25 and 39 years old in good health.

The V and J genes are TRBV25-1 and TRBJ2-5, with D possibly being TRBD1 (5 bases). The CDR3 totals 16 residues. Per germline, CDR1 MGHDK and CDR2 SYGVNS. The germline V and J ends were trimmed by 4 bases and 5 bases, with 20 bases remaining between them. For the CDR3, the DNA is TGTGCCAGCAGTGTCCAGGGTGTATGGTCAAAGGAGACCCAGTACTTC. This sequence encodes CASSVQGVWSKETQYF. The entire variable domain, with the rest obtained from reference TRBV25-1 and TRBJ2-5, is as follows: EADIYQTPRYLVIGTGKKITLECSQTMGHDKMYWYQQDPGMELHLIHYSYGVNSTEKGDLSSESTVSRIRTEHFPLTLESARPSHTSQYLCASSVQGVWSKETQYFGPGTRLLVL.

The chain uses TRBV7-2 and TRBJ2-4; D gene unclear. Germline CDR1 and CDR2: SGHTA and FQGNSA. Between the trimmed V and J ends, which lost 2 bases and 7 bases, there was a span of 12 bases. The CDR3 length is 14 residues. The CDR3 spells CASSLIPNRNIQYF. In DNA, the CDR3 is TGTGCCAGCAGCTTAATTCCGAATCGGAACATTCAGTACTTC.

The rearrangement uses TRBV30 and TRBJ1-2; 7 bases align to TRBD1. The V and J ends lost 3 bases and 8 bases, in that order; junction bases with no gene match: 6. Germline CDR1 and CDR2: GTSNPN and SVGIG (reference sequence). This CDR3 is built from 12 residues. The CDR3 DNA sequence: TGTGCCTGGAGCGACAGGGAAGTAGGCTACACCTTC. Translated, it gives CAWSDREVGYTF. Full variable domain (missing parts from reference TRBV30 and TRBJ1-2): SQTIHQWPATLVQPVGSPLSLECTVEGTSNPNLYWYRQAAGRGLQLLFYSVGIGQISSEVPQNLSASRPQDRQFILSSKKLLLSDSGFYLCAWSDREVGYTFGSGTRLTVV.

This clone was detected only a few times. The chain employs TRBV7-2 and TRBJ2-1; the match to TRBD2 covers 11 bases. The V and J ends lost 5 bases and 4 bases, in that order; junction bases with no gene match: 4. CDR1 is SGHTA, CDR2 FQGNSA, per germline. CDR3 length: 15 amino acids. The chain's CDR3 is CASSILAGAYNEQFF. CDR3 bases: TGTGCCAGCAGCATACTAGCGGGAGCTTACAATGAGCAGTTCTTC.

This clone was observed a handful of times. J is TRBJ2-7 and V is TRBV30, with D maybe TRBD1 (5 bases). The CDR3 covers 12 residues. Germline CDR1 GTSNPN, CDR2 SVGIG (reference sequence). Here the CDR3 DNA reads TGTGCTTCCTCAGGGCACGCCTACGAGCAGTACTTC. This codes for CASSGHAYEQYF.

CDR3 in DNA: TGCGCCAGCAGCCTAACCGGGACAGGGCATCAGCCCCAGCATTTT. This translates into CASSLTGTGHQPQHF. The chain couples TRBV5-1 to TRBJ1-5; TRBD1 matches 9 bases. Germline CDR1 and CDR2: SGHRS and YFSETQ. The CDR3 has 15 amino acids. V trimming: 4 bases; J trimming: 5 bases; junction bases outside the gene matches: 7.

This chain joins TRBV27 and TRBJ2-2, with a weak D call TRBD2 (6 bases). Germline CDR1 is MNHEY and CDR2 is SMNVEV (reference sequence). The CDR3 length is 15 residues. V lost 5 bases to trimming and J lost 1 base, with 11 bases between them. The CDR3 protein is CASSTSGLNTGELFF. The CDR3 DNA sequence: TGTGCCAGCAGTACCAGCGGGCTGAACACCGGGGAGCTGTTTTTT.

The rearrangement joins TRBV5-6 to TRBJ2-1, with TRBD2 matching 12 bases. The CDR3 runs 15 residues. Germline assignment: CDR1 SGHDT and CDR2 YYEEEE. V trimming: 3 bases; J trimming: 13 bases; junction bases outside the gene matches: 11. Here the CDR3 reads CASSYRLAGDRGQFF. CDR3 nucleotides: TGTGCCAGCAGCTACCGACTAGCGGGAGACCGGGGACAGTTCTTC.

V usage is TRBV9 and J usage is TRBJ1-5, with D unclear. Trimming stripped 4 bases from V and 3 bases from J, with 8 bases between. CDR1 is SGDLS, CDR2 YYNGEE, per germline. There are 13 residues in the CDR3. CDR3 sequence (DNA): TGTGCCAGCAGCCCGGACTTCAATCAGCCCCAGCATTTT. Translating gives CASSPDFNQPQHF.

CDR3 DNA sequence: TGTGCCAGCAGTGTCGGGGACTACCAGAATGAGCAGTTCTTC. Translated, it gives CASSVGDYQNEQFF. The rearrangement joins TRBV25-1 to TRBJ2-1; TRBD2 matches 7 bases. Germline V CDR1 and CDR2: MGHDK, SYGVNS. Losses at the gene ends were 4 bases for V and 7 bases for J; bases not matched to a gene: 7. The CDR3 has 14 amino acids.

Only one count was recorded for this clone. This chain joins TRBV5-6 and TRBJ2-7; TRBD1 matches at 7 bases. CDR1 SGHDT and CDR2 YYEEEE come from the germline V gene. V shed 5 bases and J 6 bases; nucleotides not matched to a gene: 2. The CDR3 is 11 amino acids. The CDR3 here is CASSDRAEQYF. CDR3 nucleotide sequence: TGTGCCAGCAGTGACAGGGCCGAGCAGTACTTC.

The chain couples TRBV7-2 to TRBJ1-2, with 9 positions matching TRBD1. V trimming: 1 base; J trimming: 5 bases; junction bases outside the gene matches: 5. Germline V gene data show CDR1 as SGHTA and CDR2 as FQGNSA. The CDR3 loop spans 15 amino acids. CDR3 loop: CASSLVGTGNYGYTF. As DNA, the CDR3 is TGTGCCAGCAGCTTAGTCGGGACAGGGAATTATGGCTACACCTTC.

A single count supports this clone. CDR3 coding DNA: TGTGCCACCAGCAGAGAGAGGGACTCCAGGGTACGGCAGTACTTC. It codes for CATSRERDSRVRQYF. V and J are TRBV15 and TRBJ2-5, with a weak D call TRBD2 (6 bases). Germline loops: CDR1 LNHNV, CDR2 YYDKDF (reference sequence). V was clipped by 0 bases and J by 11 bases, with 19 bases between them. This CDR3 region has 15 residues.

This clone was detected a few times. CDR3 in DNA: TGCAGCGTTCAGACTAGCGGCACAGATACGCAGTATTTT. This encodes CSVQTSGTDTQYF. V usage is TRBV29-1 and J usage is TRBJ2-3; 8 positions agree with TRBD2. This CDR3 region has 13 residues. Germline values: CDR1 SQVTM, CDR2 ANQGSEA. Germline trimming cut 5 bases from V and 1 base from J; bases unmatched to any gene: 2.

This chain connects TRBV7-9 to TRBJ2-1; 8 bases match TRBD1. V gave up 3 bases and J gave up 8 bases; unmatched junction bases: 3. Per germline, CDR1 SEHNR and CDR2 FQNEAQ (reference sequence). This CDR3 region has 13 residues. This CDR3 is CASSLAGGDEQFF. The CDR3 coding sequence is TGTGCCAGCAGCTTGGCAGGGGGCGATGAGCAGTTCTTC. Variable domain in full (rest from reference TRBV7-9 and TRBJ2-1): DTGVSQNPRHKITKRGQNVTFRCDPISEHNRLYWYRQTLGQGPEFLTYFQNEAQLEKSRLLSDRFSAERPKGSFSTLEIQRTEQGDSAMYLCASSLAGGDEQFFGPGTRLTVL.

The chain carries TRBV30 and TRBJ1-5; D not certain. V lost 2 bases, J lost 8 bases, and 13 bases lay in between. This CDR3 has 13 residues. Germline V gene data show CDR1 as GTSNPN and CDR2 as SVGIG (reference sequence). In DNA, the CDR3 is TGTGCCTGGAGTAGAAATGCCCGAGAGCCCCAGCATTTT. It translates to CAWSRNAREPQHF. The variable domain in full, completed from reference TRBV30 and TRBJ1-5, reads SQTIHQWPATLVQPVGSPLSLECTVEGTSNPNLYWYRQAAGRGLQLLFYSVGIGQISSEVPQNLSASRPQDRQFILSSKKLLLSDSGFYLCAWSRNAREPQHFGDGTRLSIL.

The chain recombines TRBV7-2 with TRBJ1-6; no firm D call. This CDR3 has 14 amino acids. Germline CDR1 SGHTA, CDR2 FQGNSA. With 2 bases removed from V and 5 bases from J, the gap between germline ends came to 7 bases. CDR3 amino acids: CASSLKPNNSPLHF. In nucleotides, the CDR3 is TGTGCCAGCAGCTTAAAGCCTAATAATTCACCCCTCCACTTT.

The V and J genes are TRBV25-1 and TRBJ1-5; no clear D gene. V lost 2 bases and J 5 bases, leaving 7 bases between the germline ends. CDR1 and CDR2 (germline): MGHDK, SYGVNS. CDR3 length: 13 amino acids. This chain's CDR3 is CASSERGHQPQHF. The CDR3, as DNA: TGTGCCAGCAGTGAACGGGGTCATCAGCCCCAGCATTTT.